These T cell receptor beta chains were read from a single sample in a study of blood T cell repertoires in COVID-19. Libraries were prepared by immunoSEQ multiplex PCR; TCRdb keeps only in-frame clonotypes and omits some of them. The sample yields over 150,000 clones, roughly 80% seen once. The sample taken for sequencing was PBMCs or T cells enriched from blood (not recorded which). These TCRs come from a middle-aged man who had recovered from COVID-19. Both conserved end residues are part of each CDR3. A D gene is named only where the DNA matches it firmly. Part of the rows lack a size; the others show once, few, many or a class for expanded clones.

CASSLALSFPPDTQYF TGTGCCAGCAGCTTAGCGTTGTCTTTCCCTCCGGATACGCAGTATTTT . TRBJ2-3 TRBV7-2 . 16
CATSREKAAGYNEQFF TGTGCCACCAGCAGAGAAAAAGCCGCAGGCTACAATGAGCAGTTCTTC once TRBJ2-1 TRBV15 . 16
CASSEPEQGWGTDTQYF TGTGCCAGCAGTGAGCCTGAACAGGGATGGGGCACAGATACGCAGTATTTT . TRBJ2-3 TRBV2 . 17
CASSLRQGGNTEAFF TGTGCCAGCAGCTTACGACAGGGAGGAAACACTGAAGCTTTCTTT . TRBJ1-1 TRBV11-1 TRBD1 15
CASSYPSGRAYTGELFF TGTGCCAGCAGTTACCCTAGCGGGAGGGCGTACACCGGGGAGCTGTTTTTT . TRBJ2-2 TRBV6-2/TRBV6-3 TRBD2 17
CASSPGLAGVRRELFF TGTGCCAGCAGCCCTGGACTAGCGGGAGTAAGGAGGGAGCTGTTTTTT . TRBJ2-2 TRBV11-2 TRBD2 16
CASSPGRGTDTQYF TGTGCCAGCAGCCCCGGCAGGGGCACAGATACGCAGTATTTT . TRBJ2-3 TRBV13 . 14
CASSRQVSTDTQYF TGTGCCAGCAGCAGGCAGGTTAGCACAGATACGCAGTATTTT . TRBJ2-3 TRBV27 . 14
CASSYPGTGPTLGSQPQHF TGTGCCAGCAGTTACCCCGGGACAGGGCCTACACTGGGAAGTCAGCCCCAGCATTTT . TRBJ1-5 TRBV6-2/TRBV6-3 TRBD1 19
CSASKASGYTDTQYF TGCAGTGCTAGTAAGGCTAGCGGCTACACAGATACGCAGTATTTT . TRBJ2-3 TRBV20-1 TRBD2 15
CASSPGQARWTQYF TGTGCCAGCAGCCCCGGACAGGCCCGGTGGACCCAGTACTTC . TRBJ2-5 TRBV2 TRBD1 14
CASSVLEARAGGYTF TGTGCCAGCAGTGTCCTGGAGGCCAGGGCGGGAGGCTACACCTTC . TRBJ1-2 TRBV2 . 15
CASSASGRVHEQYF TGTGCCAGCAGTGCTAGCGGGAGGGTCCACGAGCAGTACTTC . TRBJ2-7 TRBV3-1/TRBV3-2 TRBD2 14
CASSPTSGLSYNEQFF TGTGCCAGCAGCCCGACTAGCGGGCTCTCCTACAATGAGCAGTTCTTC . TRBJ2-1 TRBV13 TRBD2 16
CASSLAGRGTGDPQTYEQYF TGCGCCAGCAGCTTGGCCGGCCGAGGGACAGGGGACCCGCAAACCTACGAGCAGTACTTC . TRBJ2-7 TRBV5-1 TRBD1 20
CASSERQGANTGELFF TGTGCCAGCAGTGAGCGGCAGGGTGCGAACACCGGGGAGCTGTTTTTT . TRBJ2-2 TRBV25-1 . 16
CASSLGPGTPGNTIYF TGTGCCAGCAGCTTGGGCCCCGGGACACCCGGAAACACCATATATTTT . TRBJ1-3 TRBV7-2 . 16
CASSYSNSVPGGTEAFF TGTGCCAGCAGTTACTCGAATTCGGTGCCAGGGGGTACGGAAGCTTTCTTT . TRBJ1-1 TRBV6-2/TRBV6-3 TRBD1 17